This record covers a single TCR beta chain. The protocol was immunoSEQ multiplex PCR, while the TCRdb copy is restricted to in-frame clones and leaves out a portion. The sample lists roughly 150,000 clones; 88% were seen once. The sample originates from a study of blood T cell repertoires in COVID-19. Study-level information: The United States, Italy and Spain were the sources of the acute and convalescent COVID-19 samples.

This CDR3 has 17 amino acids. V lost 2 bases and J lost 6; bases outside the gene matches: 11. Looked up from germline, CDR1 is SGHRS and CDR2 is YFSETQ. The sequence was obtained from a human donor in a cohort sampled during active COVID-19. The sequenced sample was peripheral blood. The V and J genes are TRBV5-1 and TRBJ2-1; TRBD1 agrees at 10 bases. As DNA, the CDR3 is TGCGCCAGCAGCTTCACCGGGACAGGGGCCTTTCTCAATGAGCAGTTCTTC. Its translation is CASSFTGTGAFLNEQFF.